This T cell receptor beta chain emerged from a study of CD8 T cells in Susac syndrome. Per the germline V gene, CDR1 is SEHNR and CDR2 is FQNEAQ (reference sequence). There are 17 residues in the CDR3. Trimming stripped 2 bases from V and 1 base from J, with 16 bases between. Reverse transcription of about 0.45 to 1 ug RNA was carried out with random hexamers. The authors amplified TCR beta CDR3 across 54 Vbeta and 13 Jbeta using immunoSEQ multiplex PCR. From the immunoSEQ multiplex PCR reads, TCRdb called clonotypes with MiXCR, one entry per CDR3 protein. The top ten clones hold about 0.25% of a sample with tens of thousands of distinct CDR3 sequences, approximately 94% of them seen once. This clonotype has just one count. Healthy donors were controls matched for age and sex. The CD8+ and CD4+ T cells were negatively isolated, with the TEMRA cells enriched by FACS.

This receptor was taken from a human donor in good health. The gene calls are TRBV7-9 and TRBJ2-3, with D possibly called TRBD1 or TRBD2 (5 bases each). Source material: CD8+ T cells from PBMCs. Written as DNA, the CDR3 is TGTGCCAGCAGCTTACCATGGGACGAAAAAGGCACAGATACGCAGTATTTT. Residues: CASSLPWDEKGTDTQYF. Variable domain in full (rest from reference TRBV7-9 and TRBJ2-3): DTGVSQNPRHKITKRGQNVTFRCDPISEHNRLYWYRQTLGQGPEFLTYFQNEAQLEKSRLLSDRFSAERPKGSFSTLEIQRTEQGDSAMYLCASSLPWDEKGTDTQYFGPGTRLTVL.